This T cell receptor (beta chain) was sequenced in a study of response to subunit inactivated influenza vaccine. To note about this clonotype: What it recognizes is unknown.

Study outcomes and limitations: Every seasonal influenza vaccination brings in few new T cells, the authors suggested.

TCRdb re-derived calls from the RT-PCR reads in MiXCR, one entry per CDR3 protein. Of around 540,000 distinct CDR3 sequences listed, over 9.5% are singletons. The V and J ends lost 4 bases and 1 base respectively, with 14 bases between them. Germline assignment: CDR1 MNHEY and CDR2 SVGAGI. CDR3 length: 16 amino acids. V usage is TRBV6-5 and J usage is TRBJ1-5; D uncertain. This sample comprised PBMCs from blood, obtained on the day of vaccination. This sequence originates from a man aged 50-60 years who received an inactivated influenza vaccine. CDR3 loop: CASSSRGLWSNQPQHF. The CDR3 coding sequence is TGTGCCAGCAGTTCGCGAGGGCTTTGGAGCAATCAGCCCCAGCATTTT.